These 16 T cell receptor beta chains came from one sample sequenced in a study of blood T cell repertoires in COVID-19. Sequencing used immunoSEQ multiplex PCR; TCRdb keeps in-frame clones, though not all of them. Here the sample spans fewer than 25,000 clones, more than 75% being singletons. Sequencing was performed on peripheral blood. The receptors here all came from a man aged 50 to 59 with active COVID-19.

The rearrangement joins TRBV18 to TRBJ1-5, with TRBD1 matching 8 bases. V lost 5 bases and J lost 2; bases outside the gene matches: 2. CDR1 is KGHSH and CDR2 is LQKENI in the germline V gene. The CDR3 runs to 14 residues. CDR3 nucleotides: TGTGCCAGCTCAGCGACAGGGGGCAATCAGCCCCAGCATTTT. Translating it yields CASSATGGNQPQHF.

This clone was recorded a few times. V usage is TRBV24-1 and J usage is TRBJ1-1; D gene uncertain. The CDR3 has 13 residues. V shed 7 bases and J shed 4 bases, with 12 bases lying between them. Germline lookup yields CDR1 KGHDR and CDR2 SFDVKD. The CDR3 sequence is CATRGEGVTEAFF. The CDR3 DNA sequence: TGTGCCACCAGGGGCGAGGGTGTCACTGAAGCTTTCTTT.

This rearrangement joins TRBV7-2 to TRBJ1-6; 9 nucleotides agree with TRBD1. Losses at the gene ends were 2 bases for V and 6 bases for J; bases not matched to a gene: 11. The CDR3 totals 18 residues. Germline values: CDR1 SGHTA, CDR2 FQGNSA. CDR3 bases: TGTGCCAGCAGCTTAAGCCATGGGACAGGGTCCCTTAATTCACCCCTCCACTTT. Translation gives CASSLSHGTGSLNSPLHF.

The chain has TRBV27 and TRBJ1-1; perhaps TRBD1 as D (6 bases). V shed 6 bases and J shed 3 bases, with 11 bases lying between them. Germline CDR1 reads MNHEY; CDR2 reads SMNVEV (reference sequence). The CDR3 totals 13 residues. Here the CDR3 reads CASRAQGYTEAFF. CDR3 sequence (DNA): TGTGCCAGCAGGGCCCAGGGGTACACTGAAGCTTTCTTT.

V and J are TRBV18 and TRBJ2-7, with TRBD1 identical over 9 bases. The CDR3 extends over 17 amino acids. V was pared by 6 bases and J by 3 bases, with 15 bases of the junction left unmatched. Germline CDR1 and CDR2: KGHSH and LQKENI. The CDR3 coding sequence is TGTGCCAGCTCCCCTCCGGGACAGGGCGTACTCATCTACGAGCAGTACTTC. It specifies CASSPPGQGVLIYEQYF.

This clone was found a few times. The genes are TRBV12-5 and TRBJ1-4; tentative D call: TRBD1 (6 bases). This CDR3 contains 14 residues. V shed 6 bases and J shed 5 bases, with 13 bases lying between them. The V gene's germline CDR1 is LGHNT and CDR2 FRNRAP. CDR3 sequence reads: CASGLGQPNEKLFF. The CDR3 DNA is TGTGCTAGTGGCCTTGGACAGCCAAATGAAAAACTGTTTTTT. Looking up the rest from reference TRBV12-5 and TRBJ1-4 gives the full variable domain: DARVTQTPRHKVTEMGQEVTMRCQPILGHNTVFWYRQTMMQGLELLAYFRNRAPLDDSGMPKDRFSAEMPDATLATLKIQPSEPRDSAVYFCASGLGQPNEKLFFGSGTQLSVL.

Only a few counts were recorded for this clone. The sample carries other DNA sequences with the same CDR3. This chain links TRBV7-9 with TRBJ2-7; a weak D match, TRBD1 (6 bases). The germline V and J ends were trimmed by 0 bases and 3 bases, with 9 bases remaining between them. The CDR3 extends over 14 amino acids. CDR1 and CDR2 from the germline V gene are SEHNR and FQNEAQ (reference sequence). In DNA, the CDR3 is TGTGCCAGCAGCTTAGCAGGCAGGGGCTACGAGCAGTACTTC. This gives the protein CASSLAGRGYEQYF.

The V and J genes are TRBV5-5 and TRBJ1-1; no clear D. The V end was cut by 1 base, the J end by 0 bases, with 7 bases between. Germline V gene sequence: CDR1 SGHKS, CDR2 YYEKEE (reference sequence). The CDR3 covers 14 residues. DNA of the CDR3: TGTGCCAGCAGCTTGTTACGGTTGAACACTGAAGCTTTCTTT. Its translation: CASSLLRLNTEAFF. The full variable domain, with the rest looked up from reference TRBV5-5 and TRBJ1-1, is DAGVTQSPTHLIKTRGQQVTLRCSPISGHKSVSWYQQVLGQGPQFIFQYYEKEERGRGNFPDRFSARQFPNYSSELNVNALLLGDSALYLCASSLLRLNTEAFFGQGTRLTVV.

The V call is TRBV7-9, the J call TRBJ2-1; a possible D gene is TRBD2 (5 bases). Germline CDR1 SEHNR, CDR2 FQNEAQ (reference sequence). CDR3 length: 11 residues. The V gene lost 7 bases and the J gene lost 6 bases, with 7 bases spanning the gap. CDR3 sequence: CASTRGNEQFF. The CDR3, as DNA: TGTGCCAGCACCCGGGGCAATGAGCAGTTCTTC. Looking up the rest from reference TRBV7-9 and TRBJ2-1 gives the full variable domain: DTGVSQNPRHKITKRGQNVTFRCDPISEHNRLYWYRQTLGQGPEFLTYFQNEAQLEKSRLLSDRFSAERPKGSFSTLEIQRTEQGDSAMYLCASTRGNEQFFGPGTRLTVL.

The chain is built from TRBV4-2 and TRBJ2-2; possible D gene TRBD1, 6 bases. CDR1 is LGHNA, CDR2 YNFKEQ, per germline. The CDR3 covers 15 residues. V was pared by 4 bases and J by 5 bases, with 14 bases between. The CDR3 coding sequence is TGTGCCAGCAGCCTTAGATCAGGGGCGACCGGGGAGCTGTTTTTT. Its translation: CASSLRSGATGELFF.

The genes are TRBV20-1 and TRBJ2-2; 9 bases are shared with TRBD2. Germline CDR1 reads DFQATT; CDR2 reads SNEGSKA (reference sequence). J gave up 9 bases and V 3 bases, and 14 bases lay outside the gene matches. This CDR3 comprises 16 residues. The CDR3 DNA follows: TGCAGTGCTAGTGCGGGGGGTAGCGGGAGTTACAGGGAGCTGTTTTTT. This gives the protein CSASAGGSGSYRELFF.

This sequence joins TRBV5-1 and TRBJ2-1; TRBD2 agrees at 11 bases. There are 16 residues in the CDR3. Germline V gene lookup returns CDR1 SGHRS and CDR2 YFSETQ. The V gene end was trimmed by 0 bases and the J gene end by 9 bases; junction bases not matched to a gene: 8. In DNA, the CDR3 is TGCGCCAGCAGCTTGGCCATCACTAGCGGGGGCAGTGAGCAGTTCTTC. Translating gives CASSLAITSGGSEQFF.

This clone was counted only a few times. The J gene is TRBJ2-3, the V gene TRBV6-4, with 11 bases aligning to TRBD2. The CDR3 runs 15 residues. CDR1 is MRHNA and CDR2 is SNTAGT in the germline V gene. V was pared by 0 bases and J by 4 bases, with 0 bases of the junction left unmatched. CDR3 coding DNA: TGTGCCAGCAGTGACTCTAGCGGGGGGGCAGATACGCAGTATTTT. Protein: CASSDSSGGADTQYF.

The chain couples TRBV10-3 to TRBJ2-3; TRBD2 matches 11 bases. V lost 10 bases, J lost 5 bases, and 8 bases stayed unmatched. CDR3 length: 14 amino acids. The germline CDR1 and CDR2 sequences are ENHRY and SYGVKD. Here the CDR3 reads CASKTSGTLDTQYF. The CDR3 nucleotides are TGTGCCAGCAAGACTAGCGGGACATTAGATACGCAGTATTTT.

The chain is built from TRBV6-2 or TRBV6-3 and TRBJ2-1; TRBD1 agrees at 11 bases. The germline V gene encodes CDR1 MNHEY and CDR2 SVGEGT. V lost 4 bases, J lost 8 bases, and 19 bases stayed unmatched. There are 19 residues in the CDR3. CDR3 coding DNA: TGTGCCAGCAGTTTTGGCCTTTCTGCGGGACAGGGGGATTCGGATGAGCAGTTCTTC. Its protein is CASSFGLSAGQGDSDEQFF.

The rearrangement uses TRBV9 and TRBJ2-5; 10 nucleotides match TRBD2. The CDR3 extends over 17 amino acids. Losses at the gene ends were 4 bases for V and 3 bases for J; bases not matched to a gene: 12. Germline-derived CDR1 and CDR2 are SGDLS and YYNGEE. The CDR3 sequence: CASSQFASGSHEETQYF. CDR3 DNA sequence: TGTGCCAGCAGCCAGTTCGCTAGCGGGAGTCATGAAGAGACCCAGTACTTC.